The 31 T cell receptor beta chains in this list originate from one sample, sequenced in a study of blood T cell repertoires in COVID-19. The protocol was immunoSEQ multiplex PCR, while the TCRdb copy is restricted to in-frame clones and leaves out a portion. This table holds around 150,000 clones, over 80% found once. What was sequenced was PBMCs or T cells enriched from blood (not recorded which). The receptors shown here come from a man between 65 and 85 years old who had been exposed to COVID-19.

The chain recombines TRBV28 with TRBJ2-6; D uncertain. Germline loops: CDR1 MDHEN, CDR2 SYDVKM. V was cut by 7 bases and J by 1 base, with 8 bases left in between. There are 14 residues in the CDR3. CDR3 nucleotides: TGTGCCAGCACAATAGATTCTGGGGCCAACGTCCTGACTTTC. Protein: CASTIDSGANVLTF.

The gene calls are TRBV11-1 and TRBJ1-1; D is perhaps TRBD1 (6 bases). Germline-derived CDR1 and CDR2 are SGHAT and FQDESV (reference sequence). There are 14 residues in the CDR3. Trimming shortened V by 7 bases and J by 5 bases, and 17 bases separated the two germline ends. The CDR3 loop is CASTPDRGLTEAFF. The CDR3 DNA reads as TGTGCCAGCACCCCGGACAGAGGGCTGACTGAAGCTTTCTTT.

This CDR3 is CASSLIERNTEAFF. CDR3 nucleotide sequence: TGCGCCAGCAGCCTGATAGAACGGAACACTGAAGCTTTCTTT. V gene TRBV5-1 combines with J gene TRBJ1-1; no firm D call. Per the germline V gene, CDR1 is SGHRS and CDR2 is YFSETQ. V was trimmed by 4 bases and J by 1 base, leaving 11 bases between them. There are 14 residues in the CDR3.

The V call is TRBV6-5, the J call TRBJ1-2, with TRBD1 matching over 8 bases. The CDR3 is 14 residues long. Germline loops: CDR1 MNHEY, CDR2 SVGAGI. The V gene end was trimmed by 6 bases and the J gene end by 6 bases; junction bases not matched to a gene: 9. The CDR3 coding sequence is TGTGCCAGCAGCCCCGTTGGGACAGGACATGGCTACACCTTC. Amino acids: CASSPVGTGHGYTF.

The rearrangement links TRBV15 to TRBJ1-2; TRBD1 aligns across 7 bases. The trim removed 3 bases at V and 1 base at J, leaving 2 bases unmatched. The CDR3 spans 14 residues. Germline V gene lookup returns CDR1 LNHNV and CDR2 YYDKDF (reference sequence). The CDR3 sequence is CATSRWTGNYGYTF. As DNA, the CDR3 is TGTGCCACCAGCAGGTGGACAGGTAACTATGGCTACACCTTC.

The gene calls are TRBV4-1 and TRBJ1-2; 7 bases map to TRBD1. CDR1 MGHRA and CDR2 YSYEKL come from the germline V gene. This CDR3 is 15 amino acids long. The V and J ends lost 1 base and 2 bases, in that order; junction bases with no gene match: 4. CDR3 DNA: TGCGCCAGCAGCCAAGGATTGACAGGGAACTATGGCTACACCTTC. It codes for CASSQGLTGNYGYTF.

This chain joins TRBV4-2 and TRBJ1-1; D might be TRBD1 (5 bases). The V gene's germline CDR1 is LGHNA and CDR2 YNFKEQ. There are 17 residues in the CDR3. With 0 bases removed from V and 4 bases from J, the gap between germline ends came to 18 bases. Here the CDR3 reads CASSQDPGRAGGTEAFF. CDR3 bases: TGTGCCAGCAGCCAAGACCCGGGGAGGGCCGGGGGCACTGAAGCTTTCTTT.

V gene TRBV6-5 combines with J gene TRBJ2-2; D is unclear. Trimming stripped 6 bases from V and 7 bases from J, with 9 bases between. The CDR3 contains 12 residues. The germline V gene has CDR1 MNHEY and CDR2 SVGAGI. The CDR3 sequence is CASSYLFGELFF. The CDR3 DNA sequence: TGTGCCAGCAGCTATCTCTTCGGGGAGCTGTTTTTT.

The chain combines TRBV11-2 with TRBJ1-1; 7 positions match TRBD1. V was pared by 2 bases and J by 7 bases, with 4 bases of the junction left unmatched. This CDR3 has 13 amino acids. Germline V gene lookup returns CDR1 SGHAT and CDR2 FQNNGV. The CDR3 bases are TGTGCCAGCAGCTTACACAGGGGAGGTGAAGCTTTCTTT. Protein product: CASSLHRGGEAFF.

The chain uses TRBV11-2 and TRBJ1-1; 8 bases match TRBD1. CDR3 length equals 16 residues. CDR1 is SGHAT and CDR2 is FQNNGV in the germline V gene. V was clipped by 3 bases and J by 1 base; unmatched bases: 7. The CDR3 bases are TGTGCCAGCAGCTTTCCAACAGGGGGTGCGAACACTGAAGCTTTCTTT. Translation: CASSFPTGGANTEAFF.

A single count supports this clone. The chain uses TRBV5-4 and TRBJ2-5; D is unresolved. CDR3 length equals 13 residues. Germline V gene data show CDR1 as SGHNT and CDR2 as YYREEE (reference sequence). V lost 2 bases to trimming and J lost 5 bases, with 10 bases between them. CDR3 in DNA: TGTGCCAGCAGCTTCGGAACGGGTGAGACCCAGTACTTC. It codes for CASSFGTGETQYF.

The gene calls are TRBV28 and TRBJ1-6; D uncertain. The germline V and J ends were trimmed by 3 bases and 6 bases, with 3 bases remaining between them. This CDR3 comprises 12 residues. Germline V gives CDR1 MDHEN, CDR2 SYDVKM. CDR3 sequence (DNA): TGTGCCAGCAGTTTGGCTAATTCACCCCTCCACTTT. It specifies CASSLANSPLHF.

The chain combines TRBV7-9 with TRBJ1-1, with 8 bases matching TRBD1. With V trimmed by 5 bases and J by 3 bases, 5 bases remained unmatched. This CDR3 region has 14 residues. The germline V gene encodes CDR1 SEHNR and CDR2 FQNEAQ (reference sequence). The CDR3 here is CASSRQGHYTEAFF. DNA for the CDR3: TGTGCCAGCAGCAGACAGGGGCATTACACTGAAGCTTTCTTT.

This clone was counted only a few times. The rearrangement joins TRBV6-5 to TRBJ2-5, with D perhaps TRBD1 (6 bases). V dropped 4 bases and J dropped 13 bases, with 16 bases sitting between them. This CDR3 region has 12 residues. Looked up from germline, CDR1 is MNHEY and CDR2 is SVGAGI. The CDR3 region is CASSSPTDRLYF. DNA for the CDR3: TGTGCCAGCAGTTCCCCAACCGACAGGTTGTACTTC.

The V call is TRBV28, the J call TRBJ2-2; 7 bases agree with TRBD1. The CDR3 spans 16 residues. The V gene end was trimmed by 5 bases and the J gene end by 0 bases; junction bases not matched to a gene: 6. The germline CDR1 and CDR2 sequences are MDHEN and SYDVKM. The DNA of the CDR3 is TGTGCCAGCAGTCATTCCGGGACAGCGAACACCGGGGAGCTGTTTTTT. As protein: CASSHSGTANTGELFF. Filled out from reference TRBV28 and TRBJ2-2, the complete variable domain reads DVKVTQSSRYLVKRTGEKVFLECVQDMDHENMFWYRQDPGLGLRLIYFSYDVKMKEKGDIPEGYSVSREKKERFSLILESASTNQTSMYLCASSHSGTANTGELFFGEGSRLTVL.

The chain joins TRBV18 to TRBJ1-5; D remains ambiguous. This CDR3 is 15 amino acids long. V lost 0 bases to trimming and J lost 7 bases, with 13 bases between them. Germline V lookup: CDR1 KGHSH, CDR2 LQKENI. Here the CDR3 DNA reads TGTGCCAGCTCACCACCGCCCGCGACCGGGCAGCCCCAGCATTTT. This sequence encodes CASSPPPATGQPQHF.

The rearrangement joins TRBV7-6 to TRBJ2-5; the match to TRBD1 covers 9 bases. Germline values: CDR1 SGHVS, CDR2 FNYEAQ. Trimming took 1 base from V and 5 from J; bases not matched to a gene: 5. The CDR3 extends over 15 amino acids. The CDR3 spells CASSLEGTGRETQYF. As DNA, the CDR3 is TGTGCCAGCAGCTTAGAAGGGACAGGGAGGGAGACCCAGTACTTC.

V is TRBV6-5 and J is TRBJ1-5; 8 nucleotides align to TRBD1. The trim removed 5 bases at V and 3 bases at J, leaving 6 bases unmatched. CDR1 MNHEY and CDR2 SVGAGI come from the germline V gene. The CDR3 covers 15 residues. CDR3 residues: CASSPTGVSNQPQHF. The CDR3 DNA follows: TGTGCCAGCAGTCCGACAGGGGTATCCAATCAGCCCCAGCATTTT.

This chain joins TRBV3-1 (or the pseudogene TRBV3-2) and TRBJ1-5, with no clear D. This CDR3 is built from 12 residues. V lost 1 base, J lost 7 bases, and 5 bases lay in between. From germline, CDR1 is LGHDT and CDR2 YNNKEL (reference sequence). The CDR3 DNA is TGTGCCAGCAGCCAAGTCGGGCAGCCCCAGCATTTT. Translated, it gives CASSQVGQPQHF.

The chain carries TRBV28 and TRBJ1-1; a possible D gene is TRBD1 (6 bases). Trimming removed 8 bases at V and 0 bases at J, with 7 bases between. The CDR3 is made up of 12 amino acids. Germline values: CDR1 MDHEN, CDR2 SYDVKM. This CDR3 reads CASGQMNTEAFF. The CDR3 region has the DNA TGTGCCAGCGGACAGATGAACACTGAAGCTTTCTTT.

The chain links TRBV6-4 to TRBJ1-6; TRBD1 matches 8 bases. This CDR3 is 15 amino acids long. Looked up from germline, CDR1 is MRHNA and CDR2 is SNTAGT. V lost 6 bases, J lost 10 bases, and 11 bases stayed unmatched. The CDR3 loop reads CASRPSGGAGSPLHF. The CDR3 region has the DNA TGTGCCAGCAGGCCCTCAGGGGGCGCCGGCTCACCCCTCCACTTT.

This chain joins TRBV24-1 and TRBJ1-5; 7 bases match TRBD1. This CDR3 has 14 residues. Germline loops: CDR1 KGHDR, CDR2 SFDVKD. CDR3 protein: CAPNRGYSNQPQHF. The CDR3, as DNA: TGTGCTCCCAACAGGGGATATAGCAATCAGCCCCAGCATTTT.

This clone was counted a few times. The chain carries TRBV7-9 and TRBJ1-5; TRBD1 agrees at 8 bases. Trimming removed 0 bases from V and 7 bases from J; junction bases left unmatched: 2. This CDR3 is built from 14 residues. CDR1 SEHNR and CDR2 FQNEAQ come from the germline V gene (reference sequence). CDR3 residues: CASSLATGAQPQHF. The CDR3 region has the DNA TGTGCCAGCAGCTTAGCGACAGGGGCGCAGCCCCAGCATTTT.

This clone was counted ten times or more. The CDR3 protein is CASSSGRTGSGNSPLHF. The CDR3 DNA reads TGCGCCAGCAGCTCAGGGAGGACAGGCTCGGGAAATTCACCCCTCCACTTT. V is TRBV5-1 and J is TRBJ1-6; 7 bases line up with TRBD1. This CDR3 comprises 17 residues. Germline CDR1 and CDR2: SGHRS and YFSETQ. Germline trimming cut 3 bases from V and 7 bases from J; bases unmatched to any gene: 13.

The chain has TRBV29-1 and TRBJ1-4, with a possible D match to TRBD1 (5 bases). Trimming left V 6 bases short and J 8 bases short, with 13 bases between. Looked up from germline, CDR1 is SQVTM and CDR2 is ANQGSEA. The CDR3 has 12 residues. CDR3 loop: CSVGQGGEKLFF. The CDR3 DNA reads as TGCAGCGTGGGGCAGGGAGGAGAAAAACTGTTTTTT.

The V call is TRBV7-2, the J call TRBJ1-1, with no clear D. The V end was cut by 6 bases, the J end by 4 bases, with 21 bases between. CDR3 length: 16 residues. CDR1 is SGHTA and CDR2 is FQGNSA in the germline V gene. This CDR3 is CASSSRVPSSGTEAFF. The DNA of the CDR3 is TGTGCCAGCAGTTCCCGGGTCCCAAGTTCGGGCACTGAAGCTTTCTTT.

CDR3: CASRPTGGNQPQHF. The CDR3 bases are TGTGCCAGCAGGCCTACAGGGGGCAATCAGCCCCAGCATTTT. The chain couples TRBV28 to TRBJ1-5, with TRBD1 identical over 7 bases. CDR3 length equals 14 residues. Trimming removed 6 bases from V and 2 bases from J; junction bases left unmatched: 4. Germline CDR1 and CDR2: MDHEN and SYDVKM.

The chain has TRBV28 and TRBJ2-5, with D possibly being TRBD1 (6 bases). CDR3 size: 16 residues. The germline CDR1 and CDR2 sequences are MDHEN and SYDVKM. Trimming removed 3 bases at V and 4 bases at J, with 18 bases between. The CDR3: CASSLGYRRGVETQYF. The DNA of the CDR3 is TGTGCCAGCAGTTTGGGTTACCGCAGGGGCGTAGAGACCCAGTACTTC.

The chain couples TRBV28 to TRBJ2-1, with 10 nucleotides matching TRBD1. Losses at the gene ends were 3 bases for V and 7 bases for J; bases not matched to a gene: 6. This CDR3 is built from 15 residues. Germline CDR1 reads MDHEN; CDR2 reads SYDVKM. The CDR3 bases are TGTGCCAGCAGTTTGGACAGGGGGACGTGGAATGAGCAGTTCTTC. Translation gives CASSLDRGTWNEQFF.

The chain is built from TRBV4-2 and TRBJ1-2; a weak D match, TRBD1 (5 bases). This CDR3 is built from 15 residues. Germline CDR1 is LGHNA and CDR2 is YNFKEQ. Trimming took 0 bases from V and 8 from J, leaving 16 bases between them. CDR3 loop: CASSQDPSGGAGYTF. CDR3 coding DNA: TGTGCCAGCAGCCAAGACCCGTCGGGGGGAGCGGGCTACACCTTC.

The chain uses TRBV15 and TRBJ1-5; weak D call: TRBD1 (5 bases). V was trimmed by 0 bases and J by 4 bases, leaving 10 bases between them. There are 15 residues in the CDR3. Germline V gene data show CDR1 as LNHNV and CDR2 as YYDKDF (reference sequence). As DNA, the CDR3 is TGTGCCACCAGCAGAGATCACCCAGGGAATCAGCCCCAGCATTTT. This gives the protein CATSRDHPGNQPQHF.